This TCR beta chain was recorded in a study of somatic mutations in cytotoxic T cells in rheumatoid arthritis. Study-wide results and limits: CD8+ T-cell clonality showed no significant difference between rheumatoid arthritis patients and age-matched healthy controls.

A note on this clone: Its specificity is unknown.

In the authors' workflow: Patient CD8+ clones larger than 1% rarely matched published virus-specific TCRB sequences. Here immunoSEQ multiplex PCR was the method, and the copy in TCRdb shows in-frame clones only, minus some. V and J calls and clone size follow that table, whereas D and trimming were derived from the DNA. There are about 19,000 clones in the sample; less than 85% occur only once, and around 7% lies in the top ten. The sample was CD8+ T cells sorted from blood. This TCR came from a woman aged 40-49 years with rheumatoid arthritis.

CDR3 in DNA: TGTGCCAGCAGCTCCTCCGGACCTCGGTCGGGGAACGAGCAGTACTTC. This sequence encodes CASSSSGPRSGNEQYF. This rearrangement joins TRBV7-8 to TRBJ2-7, with a tentative D call TRBD2 (5 bases). In germline, CDR1 is SGHVS, CDR2 FQNEAQ. The V end was cut by 4 bases, the J end by 5 bases, with 21 bases between. The CDR3 is made up of 16 amino acids.